This T cell receptor (beta chain) appears in the sequencing data of a study of PD-1 blockade in classical Hodgkin lymphoma. On the study more broadly: Patients were administered nivolumab (3 mg/kg intravenously) every 2 weeks.

General study results and limits: Healthy donors were reported to have higher baseline TCR diversity than newly diagnosed patients. Newly diagnosed and completely responding patients shared comparable baseline diversity.

Stated time point: cycle 4 day 1 (C4D1), after 5 to 7 weeks of nivolumab. Relapse after autologous stem cell transplantation occurred in every patient, and brentuximab vedotin exposure varied. Investigators obtained CD8+ T cells from thawed PBMCs by magnetic negative selection. The germline V and J ends were trimmed by 1 base and 5 bases, with 12 bases remaining between them. The CDR3 has 14 residues. In germline, CDR1 is GTSNPN, CDR2 SVGIG (reference sequence). Turning to this clone: The antigen is undetermined.

Some clones are missing from TCRdb's copy, which holds only in-frame ones; the method was immunoSEQ multiplex PCR. Of 8,000 to 8,500 clones listed, roughly 80% were seen once; the top ten hold about 26%. This receptor was taken from a human donor with classical Hodgkin lymphoma. Sample: CD8+ T cells from blood, taken before the fourth cycle of nivolumab. The chain joins TRBV30 to TRBJ1-5; D gene uncertain. Here the CDR3 reads CAWSEFTVDQPQHF. Written as DNA, the CDR3 is TGTGCCTGGAGTGAATTCACAGTAGATCAGCCCCAGCATTTT.